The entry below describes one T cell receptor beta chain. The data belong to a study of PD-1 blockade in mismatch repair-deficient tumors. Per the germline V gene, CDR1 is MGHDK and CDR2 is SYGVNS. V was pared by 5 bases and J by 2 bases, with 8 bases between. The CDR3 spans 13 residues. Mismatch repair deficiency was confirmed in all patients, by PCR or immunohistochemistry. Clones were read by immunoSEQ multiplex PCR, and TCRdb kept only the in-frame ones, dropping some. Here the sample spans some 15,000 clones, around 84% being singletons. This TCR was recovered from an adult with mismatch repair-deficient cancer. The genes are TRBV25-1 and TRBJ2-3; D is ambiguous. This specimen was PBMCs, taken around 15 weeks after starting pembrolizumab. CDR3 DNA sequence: TGTGCCAGCAGTAGCACTCTCACAGATACGCAGTATTTT. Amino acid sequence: CASSSTLTDTQYF.